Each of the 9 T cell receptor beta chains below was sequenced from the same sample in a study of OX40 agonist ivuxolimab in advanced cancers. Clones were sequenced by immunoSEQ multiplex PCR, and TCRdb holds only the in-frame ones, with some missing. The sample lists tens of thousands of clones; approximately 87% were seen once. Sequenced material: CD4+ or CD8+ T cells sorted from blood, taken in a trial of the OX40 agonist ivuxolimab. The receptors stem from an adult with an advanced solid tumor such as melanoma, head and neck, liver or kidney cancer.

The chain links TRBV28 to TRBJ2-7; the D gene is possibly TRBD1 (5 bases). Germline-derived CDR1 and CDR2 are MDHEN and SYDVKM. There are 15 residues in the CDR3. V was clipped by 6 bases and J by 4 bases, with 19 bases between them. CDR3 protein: CASSSRQSYPYEQYF. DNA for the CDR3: TGTGCCAGCAGCTCTCGACAGTCCTATCCTTACGAGCAGTACTTC. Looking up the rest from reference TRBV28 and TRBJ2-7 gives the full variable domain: DVKVTQSSRYLVKRTGEKVFLECVQDMDHENMFWYRQDPGLGLRLIYFSYDVKMKEKGDIPEGYSVSREKKERFSLILESASTNQTSMYLCASSSRQSYPYEQYFGPGTRLTVT.

This CDR3 is CASSLMGGAAVGTGELFF. CDR3 sequence (DNA): TGTGCCAGCAGCTTAATGGGAGGGGCCGCAGTGGGGACCGGGGAGCTGTTTTTT. V gene TRBV7-2 combines with J gene TRBJ2-2; TRBD2 matches 7 bases. The trim removed 2 bases at V and 5 bases at J, leaving 14 bases unmatched. The CDR3 covers 18 residues. Germline assignment: CDR1 SGHTA and CDR2 FQGNSA. Using reference TRBV7-2 and TRBJ2-2 for the parts outside the CDR3, the full variable domain is GAGVSQSPSNKVTEKGKDVELRCDPISGHTALYWYRQSLGQGLEFLIYFQGNSAPDKSGLPSDRFSAERTGGSVSTLTIQRTQQEDSAVYLCASSLMGGAAVGTGELFFGEGSRLTVL.

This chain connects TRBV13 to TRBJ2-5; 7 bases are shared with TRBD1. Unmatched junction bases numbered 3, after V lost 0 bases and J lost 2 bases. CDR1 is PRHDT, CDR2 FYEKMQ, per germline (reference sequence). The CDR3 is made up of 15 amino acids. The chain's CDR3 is CASSLGQDRQETQYF. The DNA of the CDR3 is TGTGCCAGCAGCTTAGGACAGGACAGGCAAGAGACCCAGTACTTC.

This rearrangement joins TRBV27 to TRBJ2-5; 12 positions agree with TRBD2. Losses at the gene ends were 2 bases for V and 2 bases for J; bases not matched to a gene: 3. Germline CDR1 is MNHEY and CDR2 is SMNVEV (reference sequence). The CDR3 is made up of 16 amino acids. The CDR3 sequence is CASSLVGLAGQETQYF. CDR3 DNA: TGTGCCAGCAGTTTAGTCGGACTAGCGGGGCAAGAGACCCAGTACTTC.

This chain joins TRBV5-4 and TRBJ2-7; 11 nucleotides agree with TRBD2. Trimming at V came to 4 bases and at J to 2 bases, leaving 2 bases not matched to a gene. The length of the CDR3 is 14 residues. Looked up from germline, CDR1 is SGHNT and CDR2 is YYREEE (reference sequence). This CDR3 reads CASSRLAGTYEQYF. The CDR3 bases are TGTGCCAGCAGCCGACTAGCGGGGACCTACGAGCAGTACTTC.

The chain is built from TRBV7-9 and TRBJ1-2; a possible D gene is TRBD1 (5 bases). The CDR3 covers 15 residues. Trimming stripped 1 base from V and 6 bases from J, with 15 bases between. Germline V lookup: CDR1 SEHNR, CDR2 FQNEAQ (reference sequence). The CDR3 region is CASSLGPQGVNGYTF. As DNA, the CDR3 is TGTGCCAGCAGCTTAGGACCTCAGGGTGTGAATGGCTACACCTTC.

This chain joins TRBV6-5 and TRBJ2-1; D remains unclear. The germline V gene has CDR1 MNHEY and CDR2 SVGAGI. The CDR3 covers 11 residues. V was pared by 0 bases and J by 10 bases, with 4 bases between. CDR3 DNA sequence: TGTGCCAGCAGTTACTCGGGGGAGCAGTTCTTC. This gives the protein CASSYSGEQFF.

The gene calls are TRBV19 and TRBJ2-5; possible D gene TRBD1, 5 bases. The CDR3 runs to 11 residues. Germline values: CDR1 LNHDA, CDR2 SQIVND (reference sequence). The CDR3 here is CASGFGETQYF. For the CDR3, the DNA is TGTGCTTCAGGGTTTGGAGAGACCCAGTACTTC.

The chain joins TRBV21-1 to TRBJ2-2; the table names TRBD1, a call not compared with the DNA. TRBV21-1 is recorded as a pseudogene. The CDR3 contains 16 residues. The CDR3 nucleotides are TGTGCCAGCAGCCCCAAATGGGACATTTTCACCGGGGAGCTGTTTTTT. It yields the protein CASSPKWDIFTGELFF.